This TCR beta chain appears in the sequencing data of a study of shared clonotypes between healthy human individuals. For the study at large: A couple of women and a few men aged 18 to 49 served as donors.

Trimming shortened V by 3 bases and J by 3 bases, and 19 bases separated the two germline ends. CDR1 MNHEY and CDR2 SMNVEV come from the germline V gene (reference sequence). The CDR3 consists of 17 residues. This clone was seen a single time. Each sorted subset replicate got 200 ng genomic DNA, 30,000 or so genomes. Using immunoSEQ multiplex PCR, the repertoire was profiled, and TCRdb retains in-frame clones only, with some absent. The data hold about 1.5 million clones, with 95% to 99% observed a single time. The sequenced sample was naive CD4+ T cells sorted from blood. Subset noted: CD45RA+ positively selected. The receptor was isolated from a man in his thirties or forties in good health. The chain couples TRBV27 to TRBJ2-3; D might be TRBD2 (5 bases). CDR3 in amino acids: CASSFSVASFRTDTQYF. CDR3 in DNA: TGTGCCAGCAGTTTTTCCGTAGCTAGCTTTCGGACAGATACGCAGTATTTT.